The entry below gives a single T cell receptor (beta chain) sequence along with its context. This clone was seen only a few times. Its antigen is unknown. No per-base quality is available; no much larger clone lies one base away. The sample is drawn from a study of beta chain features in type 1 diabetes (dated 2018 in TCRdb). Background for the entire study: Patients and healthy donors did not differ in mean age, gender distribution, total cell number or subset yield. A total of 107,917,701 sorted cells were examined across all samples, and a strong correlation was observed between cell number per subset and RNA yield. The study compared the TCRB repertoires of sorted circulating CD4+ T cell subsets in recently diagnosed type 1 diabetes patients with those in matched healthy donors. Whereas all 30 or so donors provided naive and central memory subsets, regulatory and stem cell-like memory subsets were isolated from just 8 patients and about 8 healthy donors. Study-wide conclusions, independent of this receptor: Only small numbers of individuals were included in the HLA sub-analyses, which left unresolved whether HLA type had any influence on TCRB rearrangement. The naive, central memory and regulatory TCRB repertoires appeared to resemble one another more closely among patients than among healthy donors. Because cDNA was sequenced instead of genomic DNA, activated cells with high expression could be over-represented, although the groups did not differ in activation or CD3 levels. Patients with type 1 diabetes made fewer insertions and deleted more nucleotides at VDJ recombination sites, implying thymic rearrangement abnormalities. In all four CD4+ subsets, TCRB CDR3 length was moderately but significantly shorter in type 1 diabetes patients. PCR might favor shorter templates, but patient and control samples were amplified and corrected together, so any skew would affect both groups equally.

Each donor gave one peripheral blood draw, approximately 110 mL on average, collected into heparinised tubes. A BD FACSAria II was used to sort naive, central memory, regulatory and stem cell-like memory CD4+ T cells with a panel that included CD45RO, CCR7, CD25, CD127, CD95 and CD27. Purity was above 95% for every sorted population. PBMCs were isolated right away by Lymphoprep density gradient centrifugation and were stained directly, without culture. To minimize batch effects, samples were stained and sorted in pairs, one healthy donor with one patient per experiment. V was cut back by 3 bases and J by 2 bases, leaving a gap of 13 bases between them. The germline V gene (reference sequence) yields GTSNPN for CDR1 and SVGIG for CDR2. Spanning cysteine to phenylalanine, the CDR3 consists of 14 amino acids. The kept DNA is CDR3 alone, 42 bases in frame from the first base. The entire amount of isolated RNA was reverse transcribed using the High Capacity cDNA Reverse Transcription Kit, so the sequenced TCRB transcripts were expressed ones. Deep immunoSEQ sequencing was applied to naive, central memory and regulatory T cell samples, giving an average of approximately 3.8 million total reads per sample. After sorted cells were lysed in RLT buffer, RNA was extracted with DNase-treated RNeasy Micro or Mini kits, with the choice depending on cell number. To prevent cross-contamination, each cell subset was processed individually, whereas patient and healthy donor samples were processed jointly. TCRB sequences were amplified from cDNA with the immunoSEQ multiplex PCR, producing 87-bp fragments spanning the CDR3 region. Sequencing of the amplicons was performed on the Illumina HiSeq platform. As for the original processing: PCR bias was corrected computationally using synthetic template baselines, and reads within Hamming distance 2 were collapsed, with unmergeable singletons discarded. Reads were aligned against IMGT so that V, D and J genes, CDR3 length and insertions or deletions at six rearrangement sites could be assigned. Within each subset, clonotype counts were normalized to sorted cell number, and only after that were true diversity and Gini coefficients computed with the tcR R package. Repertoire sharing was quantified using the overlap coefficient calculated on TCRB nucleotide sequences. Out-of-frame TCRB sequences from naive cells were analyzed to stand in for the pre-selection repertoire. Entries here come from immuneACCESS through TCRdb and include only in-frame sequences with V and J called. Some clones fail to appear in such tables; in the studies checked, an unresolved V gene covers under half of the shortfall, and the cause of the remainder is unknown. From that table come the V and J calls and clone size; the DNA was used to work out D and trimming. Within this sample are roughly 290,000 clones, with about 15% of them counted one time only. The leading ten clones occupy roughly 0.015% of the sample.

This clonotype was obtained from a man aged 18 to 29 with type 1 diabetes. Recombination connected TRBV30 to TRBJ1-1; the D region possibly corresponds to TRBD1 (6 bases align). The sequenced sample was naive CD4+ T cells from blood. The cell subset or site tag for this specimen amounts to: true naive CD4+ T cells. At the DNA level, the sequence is TGTGCCTGGAGCCTAGGGGGATCCAACACTGAAGCTTTCTTT. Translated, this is CAWSLGGSNTEAFF.